The 25 T cell receptor beta chains listed next were all sequenced from one sample in a study of T cells after somatic rescue of genetic block. Repertoires were generated with immunoSEQ multiplex PCR, while TCRdb's copy carries only in-frame clones and drops some. The sample gives approximately 78,000 clones, approximately 90% of which show up once; less than 3.5% is in the top ten. What was sequenced was peripheral blood mononuclear cells (PBMCs). The receptor source for this set is a man under 40.

The chain's CDR3 is CATSRGLEYEQYF. CDR3 DNA: TGTGCCACCAGCAGAGGTCTGGAGTACGAGCAGTACTTC. The V call is TRBV15, the J call TRBJ2-7; D gene unclear. In germline, CDR1 is LNHNV, CDR2 YYDKDF (reference sequence). The CDR3 contains 13 residues. Between the trimmed V and J ends, which lost 1 base and 4 bases, there was a span of 8 bases.

The genes are TRBV28 and TRBJ1-5, with a possible D match to TRBD1 (5 bases). CDR1 is MDHEN and CDR2 is SYDVKM in the germline V gene. The CDR3 runs 12 residues. Trimming stripped 7 bases from V and 7 bases from J, with 11 bases between. CDR3 sequence reads: CASTPGYQPQHF. The CDR3 DNA reads as TGTGCCAGCACCCCAGGGTACCAGCCCCAGCATTTT.

The V call is TRBV7-6, the J call TRBJ1-3; 7 bases are a match to TRBD1. CDR3 length: 15 amino acids. Germline V gene lookup returns CDR1 SGHVS and CDR2 FNYEAQ. With V trimmed by 4 bases and J by 2 bases, 5 bases remained unmatched. The CDR3 spells CASSSLQGTGNTIYF. The CDR3 DNA sequence: TGTGCCAGCAGCTCACTACAGGGGACTGGAAACACCATATATTTT.

J is TRBJ2-1 and V is TRBV12-5, with TRBD1 as a possible D gene (6 bases). Trimming removed 3 bases from V and 8 bases from J, with 11 bases in between. The CDR3 contains 13 residues. Per germline, CDR1 LGHNT and CDR2 FRNRAP. CDR3 DNA sequence: TGTGCTAGTGGTTTTGGGGGCTTCTATGAGCAGTTCTTC. Its translation is CASGFGGFYEQFF.

This chain connects TRBV2 to TRBJ1-4; possible D gene TRBD1, 6 bases. The V gene's germline CDR1 is SNHLY and CDR2 FYNNEI. The CDR3 spans 15 residues. V was pared by 5 bases and J by 5 bases, with 15 bases between. This CDR3 is CASSQWTVSNEKLFF. In DNA, the CDR3 is TGTGCCAGCAGTCAATGGACAGTGAGCAATGAAAAACTGTTTTTT.

The chain is built from TRBV4-1 and TRBJ2-7; maybe TRBD2 (6 bases). Looked up from germline, CDR1 is MGHRA and CDR2 is YSYEKL. The CDR3 runs 13 residues. V lost 5 bases to trimming and J lost 3 bases, with 11 bases between them. For the CDR3, the DNA is TGCGCCAGCAGCTTGGGACTTTACTACGAGCAGTACTTC. Residues: CASSLGLYYEQYF.

This chain joins TRBV2 and TRBJ2-6; no firm D call. CDR1 and CDR2 (germline): SNHLY, FYNNEI. Trimming stripped 4 bases from V and 5 bases from J, with 0 bases between. This CDR3 is built from 11 residues. The CDR3 DNA reads TGTGCCAGCAGTGGGGCCAACGTCCTGACTTTC. As protein: CASSGANVLTF.

The V and J genes are TRBV27 and TRBJ2-1, with 11 positions matching TRBD2. Germline CDR1 reads MNHEY; CDR2 reads SMNVEV (reference sequence). This CDR3 spans 14 amino acids. The J segment lost 8 bases and the V segment lost 6 bases, leaving 6 bases of the junction unmatched. CDR3 in amino acids: CASRVAGGPHEQFF. DNA for the CDR3: TGTGCCAGCAGGGTAGCGGGGGGGCCCCATGAGCAGTTCTTC.

CDR3 DNA: TGTGCCAGCAGTAACAGGGCCTCGAACATTCAGTACTTC. This codes for CASSNRASNIQYF. V usage is TRBV2 and J usage is TRBJ2-4; D is possibly TRBD1 (6 bases). The V end was cut by 5 bases, the J end by 7 bases, with 12 bases between. The CDR3 is 13 amino acids. Germline assignment: CDR1 SNHLY and CDR2 FYNNEI.

V usage is TRBV11-2 and J usage is TRBJ2-7, with 11 bases identical to TRBD1. CDR1 and CDR2 (germline): SGHAT, FQNNGV. With V trimmed by 6 bases and J by 6 bases, 10 bases remained unmatched. The CDR3 extends over 15 amino acids. CDR3 protein: CASRKSGTGGFEQYF. The CDR3 coding sequence is TGTGCCAGCAGAAAGTCCGGGACAGGGGGTTTCGAGCAGTACTTC.

Here the CDR3 DNA reads TGTGCCAGCAGCCCAACGGGACGAAGCACAGATACGCAGTATTTT. Protein sequence: CASSPTGRSTDTQYF. This chain uses TRBV9 with TRBJ2-3; TRBD1 or TRBD2 may be the D gene (5 bases each). The V gene lost 4 bases and the J gene lost 0 bases, with 12 bases spanning the gap. There are 15 residues in the CDR3. The germline gives CDR1 SGDLS, CDR2 YYNGEE.

In this sample, this clone turned up once. The chain is built from TRBV7-8 and TRBJ1-1; D possibly corresponds to TRBD1 (5 bases). This CDR3 spans 11 amino acids. Trimming pared 4 bases from V and 6 bases from J, leaving 6 bases between. Per the germline V gene, CDR1 is SGHVS and CDR2 is FQNEAQ. The CDR3 region is CASSWGAEAFF. Written as DNA, the CDR3 is TGTGCCAGCAGCTGGGGCGCTGAAGCTTTCTTT.

The chain combines TRBV6-1 with TRBJ1-6, with unresolved D. The CDR3 is 13 amino acids. Germline CDR1 and CDR2: MNHNS and SASEGT. Trimming left V 4 bases short and J 5 bases short, with 6 bases between. CDR3 in amino acids: CASSVRDNSPLHF. CDR3 coding DNA: TGTGCCAGCAGTGTAAGAGATAATTCACCCCTCCACTTT.

The chain uses TRBV5-4 and TRBJ2-7; 9 bases match TRBD1. V lost 5 bases and J lost 5; bases outside the gene matches: 14. Germline loops: CDR1 SGHNT, CDR2 YYREEE (reference sequence). The CDR3 has 16 residues. The CDR3 bases are TGTGCCAGCAGACTCTGGACAGGGGTACAGTTGAACGAGCAGTACTTC. Translated, it gives CASRLWTGVQLNEQYF.

The gene calls are TRBV11-2 and TRBJ1-4; 11 positions match TRBD1. Germline CDR1 and CDR2: SGHAT and FQNNGV. The CDR3 is 16 amino acids. V shed 4 bases and J 8 bases; nucleotides not matched to a gene: 9. CDR3 protein: CASSSGLDRGREKLFF. In DNA form, the CDR3 reads TGTGCCAGCAGCTCAGGATTGGACAGGGGGCGGGAAAAACTGTTTTTT.

The rearrangement uses TRBV28 and TRBJ2-1, with 7 bases that match TRBD1. V lost 6 bases and J lost 0; bases outside the gene matches: 5. The CDR3 consists of 15 residues. CDR1 is MDHEN, CDR2 SYDVKM, per germline. The CDR3 protein is CASSQDRSSYNEQFF. The CDR3 bases are TGTGCCAGCAGCCAGGACAGGAGCTCCTACAATGAGCAGTTCTTC.

The chain links TRBV9 to TRBJ2-2; 7 positions match TRBD2. Germline V gene lookup returns CDR1 SGDLS and CDR2 YYNGEE. There are 16 residues in the CDR3. The J segment lost 5 bases and the V segment lost 4 bases, leaving 11 bases of the junction unmatched. In DNA form, the CDR3 reads TGTGCCAGCAGCCCCAGGGAGGGAGGAGGAACCGGGGAGCTGTTTTTT. It is translated as CASSPREGGGTGELFF.

The V and J genes are TRBV11-2 and TRBJ2-1; 8 positions match TRBD2. This CDR3 comprises 15 residues. V shed 5 bases and J 7 bases; nucleotides not matched to a gene: 10. Germline CDR1 SGHAT, CDR2 FQNNGV. In nucleotides, the CDR3 is TGTGCCAGCAGCGAAATCGGGGGGGCCGGGAATGAGCAGTTCTTC. It yields the protein CASSEIGGAGNEQFF. Variable domain in full (rest from reference TRBV11-2 and TRBJ2-1): EAGVAQSPRYKIIEKRQSVAFWCNPISGHATLYWYQQILGQGPKLLIQFQNNGVVDDSQLPKDRFSAERLKGVDSTLKIQPAKLEDSAVYLCASSEIGGAGNEQFFGPGTRLTVL.

The rearrangement uses TRBV2 and TRBJ2-1; D perhaps matches TRBD2 (6 bases). Trimming shortened V by 11 bases and J by 5 bases, and 16 bases separated the two germline ends. CDR3 size: 13 residues. Germline CDR1 is SNHLY and CDR2 is FYNNEI. CDR3 sequence (DNA): TGTGCCGGGGGGTGGTATGGTAACAATGAGCAGTTCTTC. Its translation is CAGGWYGNNEQFF.

The chain employs TRBV11-2 and TRBJ2-7, with 7 positions matching TRBD1. V trimming: 5 bases; J trimming: 4 bases; junction bases outside the gene matches: 8. CDR3 size: 14 residues. Germline loops: CDR1 SGHAT, CDR2 FQNNGV. The DNA for the CDR3 is TGTGCCAGCAGCCCCGACAGGGATCTGTACGAGCAGTACTTC. Amino acids: CASSPDRDLYEQYF.

In its sample, this clone was seen once. This chain links TRBV5-1 with TRBJ2-7; TRBD1 might be the D (6 bases). V lost 0 bases and J 3 bases, leaving 13 bases between the germline ends. This CDR3 comprises 15 residues. Looked up from germline, CDR1 is SGHRS and CDR2 is YFSETQ. The CDR3: CASSLARTDGYEQYF. CDR3 in DNA: TGCGCCAGCAGCTTGGCGCGGACAGATGGCTACGAGCAGTACTTC.

The V call is TRBV18, the J call TRBJ2-7; TRBD1 agrees at 9 bases. Losses at the gene ends were 3 bases for V and 6 bases for J; bases not matched to a gene: 6. The CDR3 contains 14 residues. Germline CDR1 is KGHSH and CDR2 is LQKENI. CDR3 in DNA: TGTGCCAGCTCACCCGGGGACAGGGTGGGCGAGCAGTACTTC. Translating it yields CASSPGDRVGEQYF. The full variable domain, in which reference TRBV18 and TRBJ2-7 provide the parts outside the CDR3, is NAGVMQNPRHLVRRRGQEARLRCSPMKGHSHVYWYRQLPEEGLKFMVYLQKENIIDESGMPKERFSAEFPKEGPSILRIQQVVRGDSAAYFCASSPGDRVGEQYFGPGTRLTVT.

CDR3 DNA sequence: TGCAGCATGGGACAGGGCACAGATACGCAGTATTTT. It yields the protein CSMGQGTDTQYF. J is TRBJ2-3 and V is TRBV29-1, with TRBD1 matching 8 bases. The CDR3 extends over 12 amino acids. V was clipped by 8 bases and J by 1 base; unmatched bases: 2. The V gene's germline CDR1 is SQVTM and CDR2 ANQGSEA.

The V call is TRBV28, the J call TRBJ2-7; a weak D match, TRBD1 (6 bases). Germline V gene data show CDR1 as MDHEN and CDR2 as SYDVKM. CDR3 length equals 13 residues. Trimming left V 5 bases short and J 6 bases short, with 14 bases between. The CDR3 reads CASSLTQGREQYF. CDR3 sequence (DNA): TGTGCCAGCAGTCTGACTCAGGGGCGCGAGCAGTACTTC. Full variable domain (missing parts from reference TRBV28 and TRBJ2-7): DVKVTQSSRYLVKRTGEKVFLECVQDMDHENMFWYRQDPGLGLRLIYFSYDVKMKEKGDIPEGYSVSREKKERFSLILESASTNQTSMYLCASSLTQGREQYFGPGTRLTVT.

The rearrangement uses TRBV5-5 and TRBJ2-3; D perhaps matches TRBD2 (5 bases). The CDR3 consists of 14 residues. The germline gives CDR1 SGHKS, CDR2 YYEKEE (reference sequence). V was clipped by 3 bases and J by 2 bases, with 10 bases between them. This CDR3 reads CASSSRVFTDTQYF. The CDR3 bases are TGTGCCAGCAGCTCGAGGGTCTTCACAGATACGCAGTATTTT. The full variable domain, rest sourced from reference TRBV5-5 and TRBJ2-3, is DAGVTQSPTHLIKTRGQQVTLRCSPISGHKSVSWYQQVLGQGPQFIFQYYEKEERGRGNFPDRFSARQFPNYSSELNVNALLLGDSALYLCASSSRVFTDTQYFGPGTRLTVL.